One sample yielded the 20 T cell receptor beta chains listed below, sequenced in a study of blood T cell repertoires in COVID-19. Repertoires were generated with immunoSEQ multiplex PCR, while TCRdb's copy carries only in-frame clones and drops some. The sample yields fewer than 350,000 clones, around 90% seen once. The sequencing input was peripheral blood. The receptors here all came from a man aged 18 to 35 with active or convalescent COVID-19.

This clone appeared once. The J gene is TRBJ1-1, the V gene TRBV10-1; D perhaps matches TRBD1 (5 bases). The CDR3 extends over 13 amino acids. V was trimmed by 3 bases and J by 6 bases, leaving 11 bases between them. Germline lookup yields CDR1 WNHNN and CDR2 SYGVQD (reference sequence). In nucleotides, the CDR3 is TGCGCCAGCAGTGACCCAGGGTGGCCTGAAGCTTTCTTT. Amino acids: CASSDPGWPEAFF.

J is TRBJ1-1 and V is TRBV2, with a tentative D call TRBD1 (5 bases). The CDR3 is 15 amino acids. Germline V gene sequence: CDR1 SNHLY, CDR2 FYNNEI. With 3 bases removed from V and 5 bases from J, the gap between germline ends came to 16 bases. The CDR3 is CASSDTGSPSTEAFF. In DNA, the CDR3 is TGTGCCAGCAGTGATACAGGCTCGCCCTCTACTGAAGCTTTCTTT.

The chain uses TRBV10-2 and TRBJ2-7; maybe TRBD1 (6 bases). Per germline, CDR1 WSHSY and CDR2 SAAADI. The CDR3 is made up of 13 amino acids. Trimming took off 2 bases at V and 2 bases at J, with 7 bases between the two ends. The CDR3 DNA sequence: TGCGCCAGCAGTGAGGGGACACCCTACGAGCAGTACTTC. Amino acid sequence: CASSEGTPYEQYF.

This chain connects TRBV2 to TRBJ2-5; D is unclear. This CDR3 is 12 amino acids long. Germline V CDR1 and CDR2: SNHLY, FYNNEI. Trimming left V 7 bases short and J 2 bases short, with 8 bases between. CDR3 DNA: TGTGCCAGCACAATAGAGCAAGAGACCCAGTACTTC. Residues: CASTIEQETQYF.

The rearrangement links TRBV29-1 to TRBJ1-2; 7 nucleotides agree with TRBD1. With 3 bases clipped from V and 7 bases from J, the junction kept 5 bases outside the gene matches. The CDR3 consists of 12 residues. CDR1 and CDR2 (germline): SQVTM, ANQGSEA. CDR3 sequence (DNA): TGCAGCGTTGAGAGGGGGCTGACTGGCTACACCTTC. Translation: CSVERGLTGYTF. The whole variable domain, remainder taken from reference TRBV29-1 and TRBJ1-2, is SAVISQKPSRDICQRGTSLTIQCQVDSQVTMMFWYRQQPGQSLTLIATANQGSEATYESGFVIDKFPISRPNLTFSTLTVSNMSPEDSSIYLCSVERGLTGYTFGSGTRLTVV.

V is TRBV7-9 and J is TRBJ2-7, with a weak D call TRBD2 (5 bases). CDR3 length equals 13 residues. The germline V and J ends were trimmed by 4 bases and 3 bases, with 10 bases remaining between them. Per the germline V gene, CDR1 is SEHNR and CDR2 is FQNEAQ (reference sequence). The CDR3 sequence is CASSSSRDYEQYF. DNA for the CDR3: TGTGCCAGCAGCTCCTCGAGGGACTACGAGCAGTACTTC.

The chain has TRBV10-2 and TRBJ1-5; D gene unclear. CDR1 WSHSY and CDR2 SAAADI come from the germline V gene. Between the trimmed V and J ends, which lost 1 base and 4 bases, there was a span of 14 bases. The CDR3 runs to 16 residues. CDR3 loop: CASSEWYRDGNQPQHF. The CDR3 DNA reads as TGCGCCAGCAGTGAGTGGTACAGAGACGGAAATCAGCCCCAGCATTTT.

The gene calls are TRBV18 and TRBJ2-1; 15 positions match TRBD2. V lost 3 bases to trimming and J lost 7 bases; unmatched junction nucleotides: 4. The CDR3 covers 16 residues. Germline CDR1 and CDR2: KGHSH and LQKENI. This CDR3 is CASSPGLAGGPNEQFF. DNA for the CDR3: TGTGCCAGCTCACCTGGACTAGCGGGGGGGCCAAATGAGCAGTTCTTC.

The genes are TRBV5-4 and TRBJ2-1, with 8 bases matching TRBD1. There are 14 residues in the CDR3. Germline CDR1 SGHNT, CDR2 YYREEE (reference sequence). V shed 3 bases and J 4 bases; nucleotides not matched to a gene: 3. The CDR3 is CASSSGQGYNEQFF. CDR3 sequence (DNA): TGTGCCAGCAGCTCCGGACAGGGTTACAATGAGCAGTTCTTC.

V gene TRBV19 combines with J gene TRBJ1-2; TRBD1 agrees at 11 bases. V trimming: 5 bases; J trimming: 7 bases; junction bases outside the gene matches: 6. Germline loops: CDR1 LNHDA, CDR2 SQIVND (reference sequence). The CDR3 extends over 14 amino acids. This chain's CDR3 is CASSAGQGAVGYTF. Here the CDR3 DNA reads TGTGCCAGTAGTGCCGGACAGGGGGCGGTTGGCTACACCTTC.

The gene calls are TRBV18 and TRBJ2-3; 8 bases line up with TRBD1. From germline, CDR1 is KGHSH and CDR2 LQKENI. This CDR3 contains 16 residues. J was trimmed by 1 base and V by 4 bases; bases with no gene match: 7. The CDR3 region is CASSRTTGVRTDTQYF. CDR3 coding DNA: TGTGCCAGCTCACGGACGACAGGGGTCCGCACAGATACGCAGTATTTT.

As concerns this clone: This same CDR3 is encoded by further DNA sequences in the sample. V and J are TRBV3-1 (or the pseudogene TRBV3-2) and TRBJ1-1; D gene unclear. V was clipped by 1 base and J by 1 base, with 7 bases between them. The germline gives CDR1 LGHDT, CDR2 YNNKEL (reference sequence). This CDR3 spans 14 amino acids. CDR3 in DNA: TGTGCCAGCAGCCAAGTGGCGGGGAACACTGAAGCTTTCTTT. Protein product: CASSQVAGNTEAFF.

Regarding this clone: This sample also contains other DNA sequences that code for the same CDR3. This chain joins TRBV24-1 and TRBJ2-2, with D possibly TRBD1 on 5 matching bases. Germline values: CDR1 KGHDR, CDR2 SFDVKD. V was pared by 5 bases and J by 2 bases, with 8 bases between. The CDR3 has 14 amino acids. The CDR3 bases are TGTGCCACCAGTGGACAGACTAACACCGGGGAGCTGTTTTTT. Translating it yields CATSGQTNTGELFF.

In its sample, this clone was seen once. V gene TRBV10-3 combines with J gene TRBJ1-4, with 9 bases fitting TRBD1. Germline lookup yields CDR1 ENHRY and CDR2 SYGVKD. Germline trimming cut 3 bases from V and 8 bases from J; bases unmatched to any gene: 4. The CDR3 consists of 14 residues. The CDR3 bases are TGTGCCATCAGTGAACAGGGGGCCGCGGAAAAACTGTTTTTT. Amino acid sequence: CAISEQGAAEKLFF.

V and J are TRBV7-2 and TRBJ2-7; D gene uncertain. Germline assignment: CDR1 SGHTA and CDR2 FQGNSA. The CDR3 covers 14 residues. Trimming pared 1 base from V and 3 bases from J, leaving 10 bases between. The CDR3 loop is CASSLGRQVYEQYF. The CDR3 DNA follows: TGTGCCAGCAGCTTAGGCAGGCAGGTCTACGAGCAGTACTTC.

The chain has TRBV10-2 and TRBJ2-7; 12 bases are shared with TRBD2. V lost 2 bases, J lost 1 base, and 3 bases stayed unmatched. This CDR3 has 16 amino acids. Germline V gives CDR1 WSHSY, CDR2 SAAADI. The CDR3 sequence: CASSETSGGFSYEQYF. The CDR3 region has the DNA TGCGCCAGCAGTGAGACTAGCGGGGGGTTTTCCTACGAGCAGTACTTC.

This clone has a single count. This rearrangement joins TRBV13 to TRBJ1-2; 8 bases are shared with TRBD1. The V and J ends lost 3 bases and 8 bases, in that order; junction bases with no gene match: 17. The CDR3 loop spans 17 amino acids. CDR1 is PRHDT and CDR2 is FYEKMQ in the germline V gene (reference sequence). The CDR3 DNA reads as TGTGCCAGCAGCTTTGACCCCCAACCCCAGGGGGCGAGAGGCTACACCTTC. Protein: CASSFDPQPQGARGYTF.

Only a few counts were recorded for this clone. The chain links TRBV6-5 to TRBJ2-1; no clear D. This CDR3 is 14 amino acids long. V gave up 3 bases and J gave up 0 bases, with 6 bases separating them. In germline, CDR1 is MNHEY, CDR2 SVGAGI. In DNA form, the CDR3 reads TGTGCCAGCAGTTATGATAGCTCCTACAATGAGCAGTTCTTC. As protein: CASSYDSSYNEQFF.

The chain carries TRBV11-2 and TRBJ1-4; D possibly corresponds to TRBD1 (6 bases). Germline CDR1 is SGHAT and CDR2 is FQNNGV. The CDR3 has 15 amino acids. V lost 3 bases and J 7 bases, leaving 15 bases between the germline ends. CDR3 bases: TGTGCCAGCAGCTTGGCCCAGGGGCTTAGTGAAAAACTGTTTTTT. It yields the protein CASSLAQGLSEKLFF.

This chain joins TRBV2 and TRBJ1-5, with TRBD1 identical over 8 bases. Germline values: CDR1 SNHLY, CDR2 FYNNEI. The J segment lost 6 bases and the V segment lost 6 bases, leaving 7 bases of the junction unmatched. The CDR3 is 14 residues long. The DNA for the CDR3 is TGTGCCAGCAGATACGGACAGGGAAGTCAGCCCCAGCATTTT. Translated: CASRYGQGSQPQHF. The variable domain in full, with the rest retrieved from reference TRBV2 and TRBJ1-5, is EPEVTQTPSHQVTQMGQEVILRCVPISNHLYFYWYRQILGQKVEFLVSFYNNEISEKSEIFDDQFSVERPDGSNFTLKIRSTKLEDSAMYFCASRYGQGSQPQHFGDGTRLSIL.